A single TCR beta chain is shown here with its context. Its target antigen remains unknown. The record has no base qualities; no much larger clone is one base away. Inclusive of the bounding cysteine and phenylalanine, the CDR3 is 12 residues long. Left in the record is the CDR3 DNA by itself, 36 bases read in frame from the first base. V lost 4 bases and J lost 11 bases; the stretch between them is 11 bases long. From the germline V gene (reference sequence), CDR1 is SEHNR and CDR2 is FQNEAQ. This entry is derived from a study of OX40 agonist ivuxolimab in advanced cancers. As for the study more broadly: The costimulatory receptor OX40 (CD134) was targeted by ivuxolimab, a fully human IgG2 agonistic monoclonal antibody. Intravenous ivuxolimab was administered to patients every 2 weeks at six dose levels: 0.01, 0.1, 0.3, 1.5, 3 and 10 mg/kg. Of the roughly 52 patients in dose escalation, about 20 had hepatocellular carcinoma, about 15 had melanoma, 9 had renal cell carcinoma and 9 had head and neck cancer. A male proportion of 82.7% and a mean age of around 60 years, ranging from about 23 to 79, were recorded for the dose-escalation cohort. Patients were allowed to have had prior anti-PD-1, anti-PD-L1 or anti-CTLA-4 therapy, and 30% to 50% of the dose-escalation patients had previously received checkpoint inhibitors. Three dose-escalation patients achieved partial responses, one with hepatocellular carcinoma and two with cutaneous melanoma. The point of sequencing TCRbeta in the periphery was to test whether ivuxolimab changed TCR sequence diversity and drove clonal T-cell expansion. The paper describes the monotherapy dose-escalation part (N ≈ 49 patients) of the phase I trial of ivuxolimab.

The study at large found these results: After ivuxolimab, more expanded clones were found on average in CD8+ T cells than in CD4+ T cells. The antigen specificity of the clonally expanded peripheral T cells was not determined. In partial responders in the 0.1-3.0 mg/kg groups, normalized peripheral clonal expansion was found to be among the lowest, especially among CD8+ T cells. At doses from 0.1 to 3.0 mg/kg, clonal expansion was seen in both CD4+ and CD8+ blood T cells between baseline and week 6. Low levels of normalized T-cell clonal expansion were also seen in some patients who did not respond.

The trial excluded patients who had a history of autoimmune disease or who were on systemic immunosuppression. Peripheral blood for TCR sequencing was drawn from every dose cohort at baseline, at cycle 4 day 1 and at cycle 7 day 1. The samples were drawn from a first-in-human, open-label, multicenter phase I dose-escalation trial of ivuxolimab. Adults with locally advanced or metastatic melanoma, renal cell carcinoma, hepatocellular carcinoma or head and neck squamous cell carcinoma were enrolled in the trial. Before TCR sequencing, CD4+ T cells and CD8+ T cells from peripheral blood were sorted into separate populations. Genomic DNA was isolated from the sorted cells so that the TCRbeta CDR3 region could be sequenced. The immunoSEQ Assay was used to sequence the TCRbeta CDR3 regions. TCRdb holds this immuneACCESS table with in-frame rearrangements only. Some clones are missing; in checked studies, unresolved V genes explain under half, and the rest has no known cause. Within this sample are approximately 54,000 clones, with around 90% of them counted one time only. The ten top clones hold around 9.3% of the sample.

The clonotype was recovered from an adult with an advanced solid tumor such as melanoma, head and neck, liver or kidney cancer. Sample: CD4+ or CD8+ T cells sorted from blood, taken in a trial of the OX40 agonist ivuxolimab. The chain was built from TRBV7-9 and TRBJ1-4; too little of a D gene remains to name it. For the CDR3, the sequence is CASSSRAEKLFF. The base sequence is TGTGCCAGCAGCTCCCGGGCCGAGAAACTGTTTTTT.